The next 9 T cell receptor beta chains were all read from a single sample in a study of T cells in Graves' hyperthyroidism and ophthalmopathy (dated by TCRdb to between 2018 and 2021). The library was obtained by multiplex PCR. Sequencing used an Illumina HiSeq 2000. The TCR beta CDR3 regions were amplified from RNA transcripts. The first round of RT-PCR for the TCR CDR3 was performed with the HTBI primer set and the Qiagen OneStep RT-PCR kit. Using fastp trimming at Q25 and MiXCR clonotype assembly, TCRdb reanalyzed the public sequencing data and kept in-frame beta chains. Each CDR3 protein appears once, grouped with its most common genes and DNA. A total of over 650,000 distinct CDR3 sequences appear in this sample, 15% to 20% of them only once. Roughly 8% of the sample is in the top ten clones. Sequenced sample: blood. The source of these receptors is a man younger than 35 with Graves' hyperthyroidism.

CDR3 loop: CASSVYGTGTSLGYTF. CDR3 sequence (DNA): TGTGCCAGCAGTGTGTATGGGACAGGGACCTCCTTAGGCTACACCTTC. The chain is built from TRBV2 and TRBJ1-2, with 9 nucleotides matching TRBD1. The germline V gene has CDR1 SNHLY and CDR2 FYNNEI. The V segment lost 4 bases and the J segment 8 bases; nucleotides outside the gene matches: 14. The CDR3 totals 16 residues.

This clonotype was observed a few times. The V and J genes are TRBV7-9 and TRBJ1-1; no clear D gene. This CDR3 comprises 14 residues. V shed 5 bases and J shed 1 base, with 11 bases lying between them. The germline gives CDR1 SEHNR, CDR2 FQNEAQ (reference sequence). The CDR3 DNA is TGTGCCAGCAGCCTCATGAAGGGGAACACTGAAGCTTTCTTT. This sequence encodes CASSLMKGNTEAFF.

The chain joins TRBV20-1 to TRBJ2-5, with 13 bases fitting TRBD2. This CDR3 is built from 18 residues. V shed 0 bases and J 4 bases; nucleotides not matched to a gene: 11. The germline gives CDR1 DFQATT, CDR2 SNEGSKA (reference sequence). The CDR3 sequence: CSARDRTSGRLLGETQYF. CDR3 in DNA: TGCAGTGCTAGAGATCGGACTAGCGGGAGATTGTTGGGAGAGACCCAGTACTTC.

The rearrangement links TRBV6-1 to TRBJ1-5; no firm D call. The CDR3 runs to 16 residues. The germline V gene encodes CDR1 MNHNS and CDR2 SASEGT. V was cut by 6 bases and J by 0 bases, with 15 bases left in between. For the CDR3, the DNA is TGTGCCAGCAGCCCCGAGAGGGCTTATAGCAATCAGCCCCAGCATTTT. Its protein is CASSPERAYSNQPQHF.

V is TRBV28 and J is TRBJ2-5; 7 bases align to TRBD1. Germline loops: CDR1 MDHEN, CDR2 SYDVKM. CDR3 length equals 17 residues. J gave up 9 bases and V 6 bases, and 22 bases lay outside the gene matches. CDR3 coding DNA: TGTGCCAGCAGCCAAGTCACACTCGGGACAGCCGCTTTATCCCAGTACTTC. It translates to CASSQVTLGTAALSQYF.

The rearrangement links TRBV28 to TRBJ2-7, with D possibly being TRBD2 (5 bases). The CDR3 runs 15 residues. Looked up from germline, CDR1 is MDHEN and CDR2 is SYDVKM. V was trimmed by 6 bases and J by 2 bases, leaving 17 bases between them. CDR3 nucleotides: TGTGCCAGCAGCATCCGGGGAGCTAATCCCTACGAGCAGTACTTC. Translation gives CASSIRGANPYEQYF.

This clonotype has a count of ten or more. This chain uses TRBV12-5 with TRBJ2-2, with D uncertain. With 4 bases removed from V and 2 bases from J, the gap between germline ends came to 2 bases. Per germline, CDR1 LGHNT and CDR2 FRNRAP. The CDR3 runs 12 residues. CDR3 nucleotide sequence: TGTGCTAGTGGTTACAACACCGGGGAGCTGTTTTTT. Translation: CASGYNTGELFF.

This clonotype has at least ten counts. J is TRBJ2-1 and V is TRBV3-1, with a tentative D call TRBD2 (6 bases). The CDR3 is 15 residues long. V dropped 4 bases and J dropped 3 bases, with 13 bases sitting between them. The V gene's germline CDR1 is LGHDT and CDR2 YNNKEL (reference sequence). The CDR3 region has the DNA TGTGCCAGCAGCCTAGGACTACCCCTCTACAATGAGCAGTTCTTC. Translating it yields CASSLGLPLYNEQFF.

The J gene is TRBJ2-7, the V gene TRBV12-3 or TRBV12-4; a possible D gene is TRBD2 (6 bases). The V gene lost 2 bases and the J gene lost 0 bases, with 17 bases spanning the gap. The CDR3 length is 17 residues. CDR3 bases: TGTGCCAGCAGTTTAAGGGGCAAGGTAGCGGACTCCTACGAGCAGTACTTC. This encodes CASSLRGKVADSYEQYF.